A single sample is the source of the 20 T cell receptor beta chains below, sequenced in a study of T-cell memory formation after mild COVID-19. TCRdb re-derived calls from the 5' RACE reads in MiXCR, one entry per CDR3 protein. The sample consists of about 610,000 distinct CDR3 sequences, roughly 17% of them appearing once. Material for sequencing was PBMCs or a T cell subset sorted from them (not recorded which). The origin of the receptors is an adult woman who had mild COVID-19 (a few samples of this study predate the infection). Cell type and time point are not known.

This chain uses TRBV19 with TRBJ2-1, with D unresolved. The CDR3 extends over 13 amino acids. V shed 6 bases and J shed 9 bases, with 15 bases lying between them. Germline CDR1 reads LNHDA; CDR2 reads SQIVND (reference sequence). As DNA, the CDR3 is TGTGCCAGTAGAGATTTAACCGGCGGTGAGCAGTTCTTC. As protein: CASRDLTGGEQFF.

This clonotype is a singleton in its sample. Mismatch with germline at one junction end may stem from a read error. This sequence joins TRBV12-3 or TRBV12-4 and TRBJ1-1; D remains ambiguous. The CDR3 sequence is 14 residues long. The CDR3 coding sequence is TGTGACAGCAGTTTTTTGGGAAGGGTCGACGAAGCTTTCTTT. Translated: CDSSFLGRVDEAFF.

In its sample, this clonotype was seen a few times. V is TRBV12-3 or TRBV12-4 and J is TRBJ2-1; 12 bases agree with TRBD2. Losses at the gene ends were 6 bases for V and 7 bases for J; bases not matched to a gene: 7. This CDR3 has 15 residues. CDR3 DNA sequence: TGTGCCAGCAGACCTAGCGGGAGGGCGGGGAATGAGCAGTTCTTC. Protein product: CASRPSGRAGNEQFF.

This clonotype was counted only a few times. The chain joins TRBV6-5 to TRBJ1-1, with 7 bases matching TRBD1. Germline trimming cut 10 bases from V and 8 bases from J; bases unmatched to any gene: 10. In germline, CDR1 is MNHEY, CDR2 SVGAGI. This CDR3 has 12 residues. CDR3 DNA: TGTGCCACTTGGGACAGCCGACGAGAAGCTTTCTTT. This codes for CATWDSRREAFF.

The sample holds a few counts of this clonotype. V is TRBV12-5 and J is TRBJ1-2; 12 bases map to TRBD1. The V gene end was trimmed by 5 bases and the J gene end by 6 bases; junction bases not matched to a gene: 4. Germline V CDR1 and CDR2: LGHNT, FRNRAP. The CDR3 covers 14 residues. This CDR3 is CASGPGQGANGYTF. CDR3 sequence (DNA): TGTGCTAGTGGTCCGGGACAGGGGGCGAATGGCTACACCTTC. Together with reference TRBV12-5 and TRBJ1-2, the CDR3 gives the full variable domain: DARVTQTPRHKVTEMGQEVTMRCQPILGHNTVFWYRQTMMQGLELLAYFRNRAPLDDSGMPKDRFSAEMPDATLATLKIQPSEPRDSAVYFCASGPGQGANGYTFGSGTRLTVV.

CDR3 protein: CASSVGSSTEAFF. CDR3 DNA sequence: TGTGCCAGCAGTGTAGGATCGAGCACTGAAGCTTTCTTT. The chain is built from TRBV6-2 or TRBV6-3 and TRBJ1-1; D is unresolved. Trimming pared 5 bases from V and 4 bases from J, leaving 11 bases between. The CDR3 spans 13 residues. Germline V gene sequence: CDR1 MNHEY, CDR2 SVGEGT.

This clonotype was detected ten times or more. This rearrangement joins TRBV3-1 to TRBJ1-1, with a possible D match to TRBD1 (6 bases). V was shortened by 1 base and J by 8 bases, with 11 bases between the two germline ends. Germline V gene data show CDR1 as LGHDT and CDR2 as YNNKEL (reference sequence). The CDR3 extends over 13 amino acids. The CDR3 DNA sequence: TGTGCCAGCAGCCAAGCGGTCGGGACAGAAGCTTTCTTT. Residues: CASSQAVGTEAFF.

J is TRBJ1-1 and V is TRBV6-5; D perhaps matches TRBD1 (5 bases). Per the germline V gene, CDR1 is MNHEY and CDR2 is SVGAGI. V lost 5 bases, J lost 5 bases, and 18 bases lay in between. The CDR3 runs 15 residues. The CDR3 nucleotides read TGTGCCAGCAGTAAACCTGGGGCAGGGAGAACTGAAGCTTTCTTT. Encoded protein: CASSKPGAGRTEAFF.

This clonotype was seen repeatedly, ten times or more. V usage is TRBV7-9 and J usage is TRBJ2-3; D possibly uses TRBD1 or TRBD2 (5 bases each). The CDR3 is 13 residues long. CDR1 is SEHNR, CDR2 FQNEAQ, per germline (reference sequence). Trimming took 8 bases from V and 2 from J, leaving 11 bases between them. The DNA for the CDR3 is TGTGCCAGCGAAAGGGGACCCACAGATACGCAGTATTTT. Translation: CASERGPTDTQYF.

This clonotype was counted a few times. The gene calls are TRBV18 and TRBJ2-2; D uncertain. This CDR3 spans 14 amino acids. Germline CDR1 reads KGHSH; CDR2 reads LQKENI. V lost 0 bases and J 2 bases, leaving 4 bases between the germline ends. The CDR3 sequence: CASSPPPNTGELFF. In DNA, the CDR3 is TGTGCCAGCTCACCACCGCCTAACACCGGGGAGCTGTTTTTT.

The chain has TRBV11-2 and TRBJ1-1; 7 bases line up with TRBD1. V trimming: 3 bases; J trimming: 3 bases; junction bases outside the gene matches: 13. From germline, CDR1 is SGHAT and CDR2 FQNNGV. The CDR3 runs 17 residues. The CDR3 nucleotides read TGTGCCAGCAGCTTGACAGGGATAAGGTTTTTGGACACTGAAGCTTTCTTT. Translated: CASSLTGIRFLDTEAFF.

The chain has TRBV12-3 or TRBV12-4 and TRBJ2-7; 7 nucleotides line up with TRBD2. Trimming cost V 5 bases and J 3 bases; bases outside gene matches: 10. The CDR3 covers 15 residues. The CDR3 loop is CASSTISGLVYEQYF. The CDR3 nucleotides are TGTGCCAGCAGTACTATTTCCGGACTAGTCTACGAGCAGTACTTC.

This clonotype has only a few counts. The chain is built from TRBV20-1 and TRBJ2-5; 7 bases map to TRBD1. The V and J ends lost 6 bases and 4 bases, in that order; junction bases with no gene match: 5. The germline V gene has CDR1 DFQATT and CDR2 SNEGSKA (reference sequence). CDR3 length equals 12 residues. The CDR3 nucleotides are TGCAGTGCCGCGGACAGGAGAGAGACCCAGTACTTC. The encoded protein is CSAADRRETQYF.

This rearrangement joins TRBV9 to TRBJ2-1; 8 bases agree with TRBD2. The germline CDR1 and CDR2 sequences are SGDLS and YYNGEE. The ends lost 3 bases at V and 1 base at J; junction bases unmatched: 9. This CDR3 is 17 amino acids long. This CDR3 reads CASSAIPSGSSYNEQFF. The CDR3 DNA follows: TGTGCCAGCAGCGCGATCCCTAGCGGGTCTTCCTACAATGAGCAGTTCTTC.

In this sample, this clonotype turned up a few times. The V call is TRBV7-3, the J call TRBJ2-6; D call uncertain. The CDR3 sequence is 14 residues long. Per the germline V gene, CDR1 is SGHTA and CDR2 is FQGTGA. Trimming stripped 7 bases from V and 1 base from J, with 8 bases between. The CDR3 DNA reads TGTGCCAGCAAAGGATCATCTGGGGCCAACGTCCTGACTTTC. The encoded protein is CASKGSSGANVLTF. The variable domain in full, completed from reference TRBV7-3 and TRBJ2-6, reads GAGVSQTPSNKVTEKGKYVELRCDPISGHTALYWYRQSLGQGPEFLIYFQGTGAADDSGLPNDRFFAVRPEGSVSTLKIQRTERGDSAVYLCASKGSSGANVLTFGAGSRLTVL.

This clonotype was seen more than once but under ten times. This rearrangement joins TRBV5-1 to TRBJ2-1, with 8 bases lining up with TRBD2. Germline CDR1 SGHRS, CDR2 YFSETQ. J lost 8 bases, V lost 7 bases, and 8 bases had no gene match. The CDR3 has 13 amino acids. The CDR3 region is CASGPGLVHEQFF. CDR3 nucleotides: TGCGCCAGCGGTCCGGGACTAGTACATGAGCAGTTCTTC.

This clonotype was counted only a few times. The chain has TRBV30 and TRBJ2-7; tentative D call: TRBD1 (6 bases). From germline, CDR1 is GTSNPN and CDR2 SVGIG (reference sequence). V was clipped by 8 bases and J by 4 bases, with 15 bases between them. The CDR3 contains 12 residues. The CDR3 sequence is CAGLTGVYEQYF. In nucleotides, the CDR3 is TGTGCCGGCCTGACAGGAGTTTACGAGCAGTACTTC.

The V call is TRBV6-5, the J call TRBJ1-2; possibly TRBD1 for D (5 bases). Trimming cost V 6 bases and J 0 bases, with 14 bases left between them. This CDR3 has 15 residues. Germline V gene lookup returns CDR1 MNHEY and CDR2 SVGAGI. CDR3 coding DNA: TGTGCCAGCAGACTGGGACGGCTGGCTAACTATGGCTACACCTTC. Protein product: CASRLGRLANYGYTF.

The chain has TRBV7-6 and TRBJ2-7, with D perhaps matching TRBD1 (6 bases). Looked up from germline, CDR1 is SGHVS and CDR2 is FNYEAQ. Trimming took off 1 base at V and 7 bases at J, with 11 bases between the two ends. This CDR3 spans 13 amino acids. In DNA, the CDR3 is TGTGCCAGCAGCTTAGAGACAGGTGGTGAGCAGTACTTC. Its protein is CASSLETGGEQYF.

This clonotype was found many times. The V gene is TRBV29-1, the J gene TRBJ1-1, with TRBD1 as a possible D gene (6 bases). The V and J ends lost 6 bases and 1 base respectively, with 12 bases between them. Germline CDR1 is SQVTM and CDR2 is ANQGSEA. CDR3 length equals 13 residues. Here the CDR3 reads CSVSRRGNTEAFF. The DNA of the CDR3 is TGCAGCGTCTCGCGCAGGGGGAACACTGAAGCTTTCTTT.